One sample yielded the 19 T cell receptor beta chains listed below, sequenced in a study of OX40 agonist ivuxolimab in advanced cancers. Using immunoSEQ multiplex PCR, the repertoire was profiled, and TCRdb retains in-frame clones only, with some absent. The sample shows about 71,000 clones, about 89% of them seen only once. Material: CD4+ or CD8+ T cells sorted from blood, obtained in a trial of the OX40 agonist ivuxolimab. The receptor source for this set is an adult with an advanced solid tumor such as melanoma, head and neck, liver or kidney cancer.

The chain recombines TRBV28 with TRBJ1-5; the D is unclear. The V gene lost 6 bases and the J gene lost 6 bases, with 21 bases spanning the gap. The germline V gene has CDR1 MDHEN and CDR2 SYDVKM. This CDR3 has 16 residues. CDR3 region: CASSYQLQGLFQPQHF. The CDR3 DNA is TGTGCCAGCAGCTACCAATTACAAGGGTTGTTTCAGCCCCAGCATTTT.

V and J are TRBV5-6 and TRBJ2-2; no reliable D call. The CDR3 extends over 14 amino acids. Germline values: CDR1 SGHDT, CDR2 YYEEEE. With 0 bases removed from V and 4 bases from J, the gap between germline ends came to 7 bases. The DNA of the CDR3 is TGTGCCAGCAGCTTGGCCATGGGCACCGGGGAGCTGTTTTTT. Its translation: CASSLAMGTGELFF.

The J gene is TRBJ2-3, the V gene TRBV14; D remains ambiguous. The germline gives CDR1 SGHDN, CDR2 FVKESK. The CDR3 runs 14 residues. The V end was cut by 2 bases, the J end by 6 bases, with 12 bases between. CDR3 amino acids: CASSQLAYPDTQYF. CDR3 in DNA: TGTGCCAGCAGCCAATTAGCCTATCCGGATACGCAGTATTTT. The full variable domain, its missing parts supplied by reference TRBV14 and TRBJ2-3, is EAGVTQFPSHSVIEKGQTVTLRCDPISGHDNLYWYRRVMGKEIKFLLHFVKESKQDESGMPNNRFLAERTGGTYSTLKVQPAELEDSGVYFCASSQLAYPDTQYFGPGTRLTVL.

The chain carries TRBV7-2 and TRBJ2-1; 10 bases align to TRBD2. The V gene's germline CDR1 is SGHTA and CDR2 FQGNSA. V gave up 5 bases and J gave up 5 bases; unmatched junction bases: 6. This CDR3 is built from 15 residues. The CDR3 coding sequence is TGTGCCAGCAGCGGTAGCGGGAGGTCCCACAATGAGCAGTTCTTC. It codes for CASSGSGRSHNEQFF.

The chain couples TRBV7-8 to TRBJ2-1, with D tentatively TRBD2 (5 bases). The CDR3 spans 17 residues. The ends were cut back, 5 bases at V and 5 bases at J, with 22 bases in the middle. Germline assignment: CDR1 SGHVS and CDR2 FQNEAQ. The CDR3 loop is CASSPTIVVGDDNEQFF. CDR3 sequence (DNA): TGTGCCAGCAGCCCCACTATTGTCGTGGGAGACGACAATGAGCAGTTCTTC.

J is TRBJ1-4 and V is TRBV5-1, with a weak D call TRBD1 (6 bases). The V end lost 5 bases, the J end lost 7 bases, and 12 bases lay between the germline ends. Germline V lookup: CDR1 SGHRS, CDR2 YFSETQ. This CDR3 has 13 residues. The CDR3 protein is CASRGDTGEKLFF. CDR3 coding DNA: TGCGCCAGCAGAGGGGACACAGGTGAAAAACTGTTTTTT.

The chain couples TRBV4-1 to TRBJ2-1, with 14 nucleotides matching TRBD2. Trimming at V came to 3 bases and at J to 9 bases, leaving 7 bases not matched to a gene. There are 16 residues in the CDR3. Per germline, CDR1 MGHRA and CDR2 YSYEKL. CDR3 sequence: CASSQPTSGRAAEQFF. The CDR3 DNA reads TGCGCCAGCAGCCAGCCGACTAGCGGGAGGGCCGCTGAGCAGTTCTTC.

The chain carries TRBV19 and TRBJ2-1; 9 positions agree with TRBD1. The CDR3 sequence is 17 residues long. The junction had 12 bases not matched to a gene; V was cut back by 4 bases and J by 5 bases. Germline V gene data show CDR1 as LNHDA and CDR2 as SQIVND (reference sequence). The CDR3 reads CASSNPFLTGGDNEQFF. The DNA for the CDR3 is TGTGCCAGTAGTAACCCGTTCCTGACAGGGGGGGACAATGAGCAGTTCTTC.

The CDR3 protein is CASSHTGGNEQFF. The CDR3 coding sequence is TGTGCCAGCAGCCACACTGGGGGGAATGAGCAGTTCTTC. This rearrangement joins TRBV7-3 to TRBJ2-1; perhaps TRBD2 as D (6 bases). V was clipped by 5 bases and J by 7 bases, with 12 bases between them. CDR3 length: 13 amino acids. Looked up from germline, CDR1 is SGHTA and CDR2 is FQGTGA.

The CDR3 sequence is CASSFLDEQFF. CDR3 coding DNA: TGTGCCAGCAGCTTCCTAGATGAGCAGTTCTTC. This rearrangement joins TRBV7-9 to TRBJ2-1; D is unresolved. CDR3 length: 11 residues. From germline, CDR1 is SEHNR and CDR2 FQNEAQ (reference sequence). Trimming shortened V by 3 bases and J by 8 bases, and 5 bases separated the two germline ends.

V and J are TRBV18 and TRBJ1-1; D gene unclear. Germline CDR1 and CDR2: KGHSH and LQKENI. This CDR3 is built from 13 residues. The germline V and J ends were trimmed by 2 bases and 8 bases, with 12 bases remaining between them. CDR3 loop: CASSPVLTPEAFF. In DNA form, the CDR3 reads TGTGCCAGCTCACCAGTTCTGACCCCGGAAGCTTTCTTT.

This clone occurred once. The V and J genes are TRBV2 and TRBJ1-1, with a possible D match to TRBD1 (5 bases). Germline assignment: CDR1 SNHLY and CDR2 FYNNEI. V gave up 7 bases and J gave up 6 bases, with 18 bases separating them. The CDR3 length is 14 residues. Here the CDR3 reads CASISGVEVAEAFF. In DNA, the CDR3 is TGTGCCAGCATTTCGGGGGTGGAAGTTGCTGAAGCTTTCTTT.

In its sample, this clone was seen a few times. This rearrangement joins TRBV5-1 to TRBJ1-5; TRBD1 is a possible D gene (5 bases). Trimming cost V 0 bases and J 10 bases, with 11 bases left between them. Germline loops: CDR1 SGHRS, CDR2 YFSETQ. The CDR3 runs 13 residues. DNA for the CDR3: TGCGCCAGCAGCTTGGGGGGACCGGGACCCCAGCATTTT. This sequence encodes CASSLGGPGPQHF.

The gene calls are TRBV5-1 and TRBJ2-3; TRBD2 agrees at 9 bases. V was clipped by 0 bases and J by 2 bases; unmatched bases: 1. From germline, CDR1 is SGHRS and CDR2 YFSETQ. The CDR3 is 15 residues long. The DNA of the CDR3 is TGCGCCAGCAGCTTGGTAGCGGGAGACACAGATACGCAGTATTTT. Protein product: CASSLVAGDTDTQYF.

The J gene is TRBJ2-2, the V gene TRBV4-3, with a weak D call TRBD2 (5 bases). Germline CDR1 is LGHNA and CDR2 is YSLEER. CDR3 length: 16 amino acids. The V and J ends lost 0 bases and 6 bases respectively, with 14 bases between them. As DNA, the CDR3 is TGCGCCAGCAGCCAAGATGAATCTCCGGGATCCGGGGAGCTGTTTTTT. Its protein product is CASSQDESPGSGELFF.

This chain connects TRBV7-6 to TRBJ2-1, with 13 bases fitting TRBD2. Per germline, CDR1 SGHVS and CDR2 FNYEAQ. The junction had 9 bases not matched to a gene; V was cut back by 5 bases and J by 8 bases. This CDR3 spans 16 amino acids. This CDR3 reads CASSPSGGLAGDEQFF. For the CDR3, the DNA is TGTGCCAGCAGCCCCTCGGGAGGACTAGCGGGAGATGAGCAGTTCTTC.

The genes are TRBV6-5 and TRBJ2-3, with 8 positions matching TRBD2. The CDR3 loop spans 15 amino acids. V shed 0 bases, J shed 5 bases, and the junction held 4 bases outside the gene matches. The germline gives CDR1 MNHEY, CDR2 SVGAGI. The CDR3 region has the DNA TGTGCCAGCAGTTACTCAGCGGGAGAGGGAGATACGCAGTATTTT. It yields the protein CASSYSAGEGDTQYF.

The sample holds a few counts of this clone. The chain combines TRBV6-5 with TRBJ1-5; D gene unclear. The CDR3 spans 14 residues. Trimming pared 4 bases from V and 2 bases from J, leaving 9 bases between. In germline, CDR1 is MNHEY, CDR2 SVGAGI. CDR3 residues: CASSSFSRNQPQHF. The CDR3 DNA reads TGTGCCAGCAGTTCTTTCAGCCGCAATCAGCCCCAGCATTTT.

This chain links TRBV16 with TRBJ1-5; possibly TRBD1 for D (6 bases). There are 16 residues in the CDR3. The V gene's germline CDR1 is KGHSY and CDR2 FQNENV. Between the trimmed V and J ends, which lost 4 bases and 3 bases, there was a span of 16 bases. This CDR3 is CASSPPARGDNQPQHF. The CDR3 nucleotides read TGTGCCAGCAGCCCCCCGGCCAGGGGTGACAATCAGCCCCAGCATTTT. Based on the CDR3 plus reference TRBV16 and TRBJ1-5, the full variable domain is GEEVAQTPKHLVRGEGQKAKLYCAPIKGHSYVFWYQQVLKNEFKFLISFQNENVFDETGMPKERFSAKCLPNSPCSLEIQATKLEDSAVYFCASSPPARGDNQPQHFGDGTRLSIL.